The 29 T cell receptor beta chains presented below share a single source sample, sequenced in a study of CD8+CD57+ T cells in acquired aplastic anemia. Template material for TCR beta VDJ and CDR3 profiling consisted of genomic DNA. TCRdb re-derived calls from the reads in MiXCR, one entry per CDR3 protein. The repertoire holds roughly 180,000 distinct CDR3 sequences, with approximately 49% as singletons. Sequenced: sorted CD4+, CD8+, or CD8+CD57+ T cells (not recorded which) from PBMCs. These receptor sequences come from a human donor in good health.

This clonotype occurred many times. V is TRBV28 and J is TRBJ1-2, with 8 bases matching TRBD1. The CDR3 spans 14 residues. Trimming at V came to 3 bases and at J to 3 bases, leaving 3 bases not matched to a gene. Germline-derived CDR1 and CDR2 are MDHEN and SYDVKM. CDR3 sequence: CASSLRTGHYGYTF. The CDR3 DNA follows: TGTGCCAGCAGTTTGAGGACAGGGCACTATGGCTACACCTTC.

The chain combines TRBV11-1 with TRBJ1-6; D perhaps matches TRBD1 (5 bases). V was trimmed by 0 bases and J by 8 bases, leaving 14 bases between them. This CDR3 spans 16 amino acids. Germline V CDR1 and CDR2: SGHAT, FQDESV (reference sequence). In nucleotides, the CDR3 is TGTGCCAGCAGCTTAGCGCGGCAGGGTCGGCATTCACCCCTCCACTTT. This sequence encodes CASSLARQGRHSPLHF.

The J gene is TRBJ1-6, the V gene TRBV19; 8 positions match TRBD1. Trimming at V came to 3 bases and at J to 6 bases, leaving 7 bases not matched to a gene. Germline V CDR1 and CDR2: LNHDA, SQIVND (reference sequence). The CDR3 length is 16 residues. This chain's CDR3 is CASSMLGQEFNSPLHF. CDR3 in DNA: TGTGCCAGTAGTATGTTGGGACAGGAGTTTAATTCACCCCTCCACTTT. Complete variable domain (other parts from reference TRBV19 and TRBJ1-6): DGGITQSPKYLFRKEGQNVTLSCEQNLNHDAMYWYRQDPGQGLRLIYYSQIVNDFQKGDIAEGYSVSREKKESFPLTVTSAQKNPTAFYLCASSMLGQEFNSPLHFGNGTRLTVT.

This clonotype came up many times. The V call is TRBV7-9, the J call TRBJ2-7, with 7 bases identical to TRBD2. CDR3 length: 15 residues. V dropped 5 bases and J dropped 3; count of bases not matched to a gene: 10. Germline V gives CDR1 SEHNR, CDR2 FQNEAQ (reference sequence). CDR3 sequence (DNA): TGTGCCAGCAGCGCCCCGGGAGGCCGCCACTACGAGCAGTACTTC. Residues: CASSAPGGRHYEQYF.

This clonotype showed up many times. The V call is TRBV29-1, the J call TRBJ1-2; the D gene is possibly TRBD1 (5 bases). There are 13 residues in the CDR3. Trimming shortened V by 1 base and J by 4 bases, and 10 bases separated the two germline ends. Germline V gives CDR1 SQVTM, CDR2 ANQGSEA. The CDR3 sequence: CSVEVGDTYGYTF. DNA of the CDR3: TGCAGCGTTGAAGTGGGGGATACCTATGGCTACACCTTC. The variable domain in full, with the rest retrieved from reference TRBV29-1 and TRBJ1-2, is SAVISQKPSRDICQRGTSLTIQCQVDSQVTMMFWYRQQPGQSLTLIATANQGSEATYESGFVIDKFPISRPNLTFSTLTVSNMSPEDSSIYLCSVEVGDTYGYTFGSGTRLTVV.

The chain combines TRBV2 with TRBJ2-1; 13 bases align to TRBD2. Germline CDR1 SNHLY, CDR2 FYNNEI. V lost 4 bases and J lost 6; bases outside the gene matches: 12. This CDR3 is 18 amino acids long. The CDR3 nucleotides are TGTGCCAGCAGTGGGACTAGCGGGAGTCCGTCGGTATCCAATGAGCAGTTCTTC. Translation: CASSGTSGSPSVSNEQFF.

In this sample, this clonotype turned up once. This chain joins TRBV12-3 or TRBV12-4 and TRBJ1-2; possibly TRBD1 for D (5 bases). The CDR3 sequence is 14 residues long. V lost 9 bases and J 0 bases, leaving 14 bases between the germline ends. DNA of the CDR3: TGTGCCAGTTGGGCCCGGGACTCTAACTATGGCTACACCTTC. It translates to CASWARDSNYGYTF.

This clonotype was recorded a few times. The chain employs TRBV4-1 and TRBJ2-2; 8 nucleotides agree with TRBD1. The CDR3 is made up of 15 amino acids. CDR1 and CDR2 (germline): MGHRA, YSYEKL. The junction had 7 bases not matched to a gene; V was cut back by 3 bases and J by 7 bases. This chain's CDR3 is CASSQPTGEVGELFF. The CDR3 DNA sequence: TGCGCCAGCAGCCAGCCGACAGGGGAGGTCGGGGAGCTGTTTTTT.

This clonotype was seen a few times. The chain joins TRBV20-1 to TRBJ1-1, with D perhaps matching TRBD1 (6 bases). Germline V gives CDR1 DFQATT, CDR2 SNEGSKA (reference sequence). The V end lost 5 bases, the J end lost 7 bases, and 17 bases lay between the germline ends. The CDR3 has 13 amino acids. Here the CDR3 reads CSAGSWGAVEAFF. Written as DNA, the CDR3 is TGCAGTGCTGGATCGTGGGGGGCTGTTGAAGCTTTCTTT.

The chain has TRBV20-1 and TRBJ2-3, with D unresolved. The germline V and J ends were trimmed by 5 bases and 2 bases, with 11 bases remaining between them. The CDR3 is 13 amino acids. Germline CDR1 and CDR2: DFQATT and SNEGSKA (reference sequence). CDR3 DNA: TGCAGTGCTCCGGACCGTTCCACAGATACGCAGTATTTT. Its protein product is CSAPDRSTDTQYF.

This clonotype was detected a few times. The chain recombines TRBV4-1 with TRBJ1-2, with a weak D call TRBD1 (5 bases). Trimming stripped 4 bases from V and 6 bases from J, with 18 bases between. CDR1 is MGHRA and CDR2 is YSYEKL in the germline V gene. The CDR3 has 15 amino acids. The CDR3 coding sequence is TGCGCCAGCAGCCGCGATGGCAGGGAAGCTAATGGCTACACCTTC. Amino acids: CASSRDGREANGYTF.

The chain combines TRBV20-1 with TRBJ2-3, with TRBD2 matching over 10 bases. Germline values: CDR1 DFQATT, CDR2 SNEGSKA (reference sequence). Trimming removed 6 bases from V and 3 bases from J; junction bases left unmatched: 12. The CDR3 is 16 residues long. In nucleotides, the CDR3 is TGCAGTGCCGCAGGTGCTAGCGGGAGAGAGACAGATACGCAGTATTTT. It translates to CSAAGASGRETDTQYF.

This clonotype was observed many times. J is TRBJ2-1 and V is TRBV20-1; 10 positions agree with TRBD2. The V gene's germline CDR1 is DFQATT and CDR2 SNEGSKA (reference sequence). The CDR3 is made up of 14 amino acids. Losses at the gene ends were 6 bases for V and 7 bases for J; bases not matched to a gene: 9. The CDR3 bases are TGCAGTGCAACCACTAGCGGGATGGGAAATGAGCAGTTCTTC. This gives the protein CSATTSGMGNEQFF.

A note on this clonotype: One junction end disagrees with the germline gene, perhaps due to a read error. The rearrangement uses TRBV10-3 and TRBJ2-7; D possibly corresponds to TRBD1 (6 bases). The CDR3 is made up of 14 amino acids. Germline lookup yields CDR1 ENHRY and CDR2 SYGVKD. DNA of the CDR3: TGTGCCATCAGTGGGACAGCTCCTACCTACGGGCAGTACTTC. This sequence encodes CAISGTAPTYGQYF.

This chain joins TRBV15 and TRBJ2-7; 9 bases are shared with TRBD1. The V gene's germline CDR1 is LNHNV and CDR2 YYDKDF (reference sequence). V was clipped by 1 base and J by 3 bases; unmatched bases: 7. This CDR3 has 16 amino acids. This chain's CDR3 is CATSRALGQGNYEQYF. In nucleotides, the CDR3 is TGTGCCACCAGCAGAGCCCTGGGACAGGGAAACTACGAGCAGTACTTC.

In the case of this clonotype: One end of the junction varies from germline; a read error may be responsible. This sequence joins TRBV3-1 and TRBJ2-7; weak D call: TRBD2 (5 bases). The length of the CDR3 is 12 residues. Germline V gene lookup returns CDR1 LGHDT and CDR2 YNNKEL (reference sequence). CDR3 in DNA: TGTGCCAGCAGCCAACGGGGTTACGGGCAGTACTTC. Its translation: CASSQRGYGQYF.

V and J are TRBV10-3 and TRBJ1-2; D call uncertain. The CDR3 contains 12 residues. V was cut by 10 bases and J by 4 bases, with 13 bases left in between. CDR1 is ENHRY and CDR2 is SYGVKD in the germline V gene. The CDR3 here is CASMASSYGYTF. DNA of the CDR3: TGTGCCAGCATGGCAAGCAGCTATGGCTACACCTTC.

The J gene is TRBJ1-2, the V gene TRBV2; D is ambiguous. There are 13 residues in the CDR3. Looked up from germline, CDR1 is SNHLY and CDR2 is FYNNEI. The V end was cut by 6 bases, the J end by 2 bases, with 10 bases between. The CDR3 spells CASSTQGNYGYTF. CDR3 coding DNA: TGTGCCAGCAGCACCCAAGGCAACTATGGCTACACCTTC.

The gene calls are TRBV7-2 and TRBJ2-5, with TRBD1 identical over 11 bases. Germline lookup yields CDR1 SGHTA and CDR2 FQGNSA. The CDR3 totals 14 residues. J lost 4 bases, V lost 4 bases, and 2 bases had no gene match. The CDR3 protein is CASSSGQGGETQYF. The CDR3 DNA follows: TGTGCCAGCAGCTCGGGACAGGGGGGAGAGACCCAGTACTTC. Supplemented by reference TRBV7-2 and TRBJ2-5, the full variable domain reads GAGVSQSPSNKVTEKGKDVELRCDPISGHTALYWYRQSLGQGLEFLIYFQGNSAPDKSGLPSDRFSAERTGGSVSTLTIQRTQQEDSAVYLCASSSGQGGETQYFGPGTRLLVL.

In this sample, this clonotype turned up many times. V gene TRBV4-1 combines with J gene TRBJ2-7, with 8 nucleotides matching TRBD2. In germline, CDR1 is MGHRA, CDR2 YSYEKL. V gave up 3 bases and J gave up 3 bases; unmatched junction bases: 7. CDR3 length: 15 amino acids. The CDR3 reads CASSHPPSGSYEQYF. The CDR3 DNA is TGCGCCAGCAGCCACCCACCCAGCGGGAGCTACGAGCAGTACTTC.

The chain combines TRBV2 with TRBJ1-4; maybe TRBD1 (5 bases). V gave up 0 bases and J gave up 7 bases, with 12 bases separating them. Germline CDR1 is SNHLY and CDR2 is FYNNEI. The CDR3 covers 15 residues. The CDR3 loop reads CASSEAGGFGEKLFF. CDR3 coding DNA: TGTGCCAGCAGTGAAGCGGGGGGATTTGGTGAAAAACTGTTTTTT.

In DNA, the CDR3 is TGTGCCACCAGTGACCCCGGACAGGGAGGAAAGACCCAGTACTTC. It is translated as CATSDPGQGGKTQYF. The V gene is TRBV24-1, the J gene TRBJ2-5; TRBD1 matches at 8 bases. Trimming removed 4 bases from V and 6 bases from J; junction bases left unmatched: 9. Germline V gives CDR1 KGHDR, CDR2 SFDVKD. The CDR3 runs to 15 residues.

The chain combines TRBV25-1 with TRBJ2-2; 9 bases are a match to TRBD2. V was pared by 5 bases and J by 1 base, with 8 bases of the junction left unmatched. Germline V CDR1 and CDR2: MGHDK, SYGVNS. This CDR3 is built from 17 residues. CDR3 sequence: CASSMAGGLGNTGELFF. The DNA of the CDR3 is TGTGCCAGCAGTATGGCGGGGGGGCTGGGGAACACCGGGGAGCTGTTTTTT.

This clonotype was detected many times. This CDR3 is CASSPTGDHQPQHF. The CDR3 coding sequence is TGTGCCAGCAGCCCGACAGGGGACCATCAGCCCCAGCATTTT. This chain joins TRBV6-1 and TRBJ1-5; 8 positions agree with TRBD1. The germline V gene encodes CDR1 MNHNS and CDR2 SASEGT. With V trimmed by 6 bases and J by 5 bases, 6 bases remained unmatched. The CDR3 extends over 14 amino acids.

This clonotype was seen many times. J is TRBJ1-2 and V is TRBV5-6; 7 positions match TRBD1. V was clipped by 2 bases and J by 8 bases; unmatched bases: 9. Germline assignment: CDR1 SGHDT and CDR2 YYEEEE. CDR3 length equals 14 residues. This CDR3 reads CASSFEQGSGGYTF. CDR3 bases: TGTGCCAGCAGCTTCGAACAGGGGAGTGGGGGCTACACCTTC.

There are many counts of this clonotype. The CDR3 sequence is CASRPVSGSDEQFF. Here the CDR3 DNA reads TGTGCCAGCAGACCAGTTAGCGGGAGCGATGAGCAGTTCTTC. The chain couples TRBV25-1 to TRBJ2-1, with 9 bases lining up with TRBD2. Trimming took 6 bases from V and 8 from J; bases not matched to a gene: 8. CDR1 and CDR2 (germline): MGHDK, SYGVNS. CDR3 size: 14 residues. Complete variable domain (other parts from reference TRBV25-1 and TRBJ2-1): EADIYQTPRYLVIGTGKKITLECSQTMGHDKMYWYQQDPGMELHLIHYSYGVNSTEKGDLSSESTVSRIRTEHFPLTLESARPSHTSQYLCASRPVSGSDEQFFGPGTRLTVL.

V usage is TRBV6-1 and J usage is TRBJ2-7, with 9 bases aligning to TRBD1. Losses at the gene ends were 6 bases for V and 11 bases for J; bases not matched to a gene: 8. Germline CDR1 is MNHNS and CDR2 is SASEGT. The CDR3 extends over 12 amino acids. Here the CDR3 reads CASRAGTGLEYF. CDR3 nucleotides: TGTGCCAGCAGGGCCGGGACAGGGTTGGAGTACTTC.

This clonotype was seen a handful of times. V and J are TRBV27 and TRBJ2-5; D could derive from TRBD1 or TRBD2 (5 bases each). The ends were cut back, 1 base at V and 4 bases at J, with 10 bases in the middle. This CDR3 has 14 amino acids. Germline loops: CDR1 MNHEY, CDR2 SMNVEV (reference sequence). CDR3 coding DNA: TGTGCCAGCAGTTTATATGGGGGTGGAGAGACCCAGTACTTC. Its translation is CASSLYGGGETQYF.

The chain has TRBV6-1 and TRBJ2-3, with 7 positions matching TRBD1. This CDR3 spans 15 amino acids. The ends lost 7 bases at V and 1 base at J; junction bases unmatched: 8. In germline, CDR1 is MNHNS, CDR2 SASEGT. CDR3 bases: TGTGCCAGCACCCTATCGACAGGGCGCACAGATACGCAGTATTTT. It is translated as CASTLSTGRTDTQYF.